The present T cell receptor (beta chain) was sequenced within a study of blood T cells in healthy people across ages. This CDR3 has 14 residues. Germline CDR1 reads SGHTA; CDR2 reads FQGNSA. The V end lost 1 base, the J end lost 7 bases, and 11 bases lay between the germline ends. A sample-barcoded 5' primer and a J-beta primer mix were used in a second PCR of roughly 7 to 12 cycles. TCRdb analysed the 5' RACE reads with MiXCR anew, one entry per CDR3 protein. The data contain about 1.4 million distinct CDR3 sequences, almost 60% of them singletons. The sequenced sample was blood. This chain joins TRBV7-2 and TRBJ1-5; a weak D match, TRBD1 (6 bases). The sequence derives from a man aged 18 to 30 in good health. The CDR3 protein is CASSLEQGWQPQHF. The CDR3 region has the DNA TGTGCCAGCAGCTTAGAACAGGGTTGGCAGCCCCAGCATTTT.